These 2 T cell receptor beta chains were sequenced from one sample in a study of tumor T cells in aggressive B-cell lymphoma. Assay used: immunoSEQ multiplex PCR; TCRdb lists only in-frame clones, some missing. Seen here are under 3,500 clones, 94% observed once, and the top ten hold around 2%. The sequencing sample was made of tumor tissue. The source is an adult with diffuse large B cell lymphoma.

The chain carries TRBV5-1 and TRBJ2-7; no clear D. Germline V lookup: CDR1 SGHRS, CDR2 YFSETQ. Trimming cost V 5 bases and J 5 bases, with 8 bases left between them. The CDR3 loop spans 11 amino acids. The CDR3 nucleotides read TGCGCCAGCAGAAACACAGACGAGCAGTACTTC. Encoded protein: CASRNTDEQYF.

The chain couples TRBV9 to TRBJ2-1; 8 nucleotides line up with TRBD1. J was trimmed by 14 bases and V by 0 bases; bases with no gene match: 4. Germline CDR1 and CDR2: SGDLS and YYNGEE. The CDR3 is 12 residues long. CDR3 region: CASSVEQGEKFF. The CDR3 bases are TGTGCCAGCAGCGTAGAACAGGGGGAGAAGTTCTTC.